Following are 32 T cell receptor beta chains from one sample sequenced in a study of blood T cell repertoires in COVID-19. Profiling relied on immunoSEQ multiplex PCR, and the TCRdb table lists in-frame clones only, not all of them. The profile shows roughly 68,000 clones, 70% to 85% of them singletons. The material sequenced was peripheral blood. The receptors come from a man aged 80 or over with active COVID-19.

This clone was detected a few times. V is TRBV6-6 and J is TRBJ2-1; 8 bases fit TRBD1. The CDR3 covers 18 residues. CDR1 and CDR2 from the germline V gene are MNHNY and SVGAGI (reference sequence). Germline trimming cut 5 bases from V and 6 bases from J; bases unmatched to any gene: 18. The CDR3 here is CASSPNTRTGWGSNEQFF. In DNA form, the CDR3 reads TGTGCCAGCAGTCCCAACACTCGGACAGGGTGGGGGTCCAATGAGCAGTTCTTC.

V gene TRBV4-2 combines with J gene TRBJ1-5, with D hard to call. The ends were cut back, 2 bases at V and 5 bases at J, with 13 bases in the middle. The CDR3 runs 15 residues. Germline lookup yields CDR1 LGHNA and CDR2 YNFKEQ. The CDR3 region is CASSQTPPGDQPQHF. DNA of the CDR3: TGTGCCAGCAGCCAAACCCCCCCCGGGGATCAGCCCCAGCATTTT.

V and J are TRBV4-3 and TRBJ2-2; 7 bases line up with TRBD1. The CDR3 covers 18 residues. Per germline, CDR1 LGHNA and CDR2 YSLEER. Trimming at V came to 1 base and at J to 4 bases, leaving 12 bases not matched to a gene. The CDR3 DNA sequence: TGCGCCAGCAGCCAAGCGGTGCAGGGGACAGCGAGCACCGGGGAGCTGTTTTTT. Protein sequence: CASSQAVQGTASTGELFF.

The chain combines TRBV24-1 with TRBJ1-2, with D perhaps TRBD1 (5 bases). The V end lost 5 bases, the J end lost 3 bases, and 12 bases lay between the germline ends. Germline V gene lookup returns CDR1 KGHDR and CDR2 SFDVKD. The CDR3 has 14 residues. The CDR3 sequence: CATSVGQRYYGYTF. The CDR3 nucleotides are TGTGCCACCAGTGTGGGGCAGCGATACTATGGCTACACCTTC.

V is TRBV28 and J is TRBJ2-5; D may be TRBD2 (5 bases). Trimming cost V 5 bases and J 5 bases, with 21 bases left between them. This CDR3 has 16 residues. CDR1 is MDHEN and CDR2 is SYDVKM in the germline V gene. The CDR3 DNA reads as TGTGCCAGCAGTCGGACGGAGCGGAAGAGGTCGGAGACCCAGTACTTC. Translation gives CASSRTERKRSETQYF.

The chain uses TRBV5-1 and TRBJ2-5, with TRBD1 identical over 7 bases. The V gene end was trimmed by 0 bases and the J gene end by 1 base; junction bases not matched to a gene: 6. This CDR3 is 16 amino acids long. Looked up from germline, CDR1 is SGHRS and CDR2 is YFSETQ. The CDR3 loop reads CASSLDAAGGQETQYF. The CDR3 coding sequence is TGCGCCAGCAGCTTGGATGCGGCAGGGGGCCAAGAGACCCAGTACTTC.

The chain uses TRBV28 and TRBJ1-2, with D possibly being TRBD1 (5 bases). The length of the CDR3 is 13 residues. V shed 3 bases and J shed 3 bases, with 8 bases lying between them. The germline V gene encodes CDR1 MDHEN and CDR2 SYDVKM. For the CDR3, the DNA is TGTGCCAGCAGTTTCCGGGGGTACTATGGCTACACCTTC. Its protein product is CASSFRGYYGYTF.

The gene calls are TRBV10-3 and TRBJ1-2; a possible D gene is TRBD1 (6 bases). Germline V gene data show CDR1 as ENHRY and CDR2 as SYGVKD. The ends were cut back, 8 bases at V and 4 bases at J, with 14 bases in the middle. The CDR3 runs 13 residues. CDR3 loop: CAIRGQSGYGYTF. The CDR3 coding sequence is TGTGCCATCCGTGGACAGTCGGGCTATGGCTACACCTTC.

The chain employs TRBV28 and TRBJ2-3; D unclear. Germline V lookup: CDR1 MDHEN, CDR2 SYDVKM. This CDR3 spans 14 amino acids. V gave up 11 bases and J gave up 3 bases, with 18 bases separating them. The CDR3 loop is CAVSRMQLTDTQYF. The CDR3 DNA reads TGTGCCGTAAGCAGGATGCAGCTTACAGATACGCAGTATTTT.

The chain employs TRBV5-6 and TRBJ1-3, with D perhaps matching TRBD1 (5 bases). The germline V gene has CDR1 SGHDT and CDR2 YYEEEE. V lost 3 bases to trimming and J lost 6 bases, with 7 bases between them. The length of the CDR3 is 12 residues. This chain's CDR3 is CASSSDKNTIYF. CDR3 bases: TGTGCCAGCAGCTCGGACAAAAACACCATATATTTT.

The J gene is TRBJ1-5, the V gene TRBV4-3; D is undetermined. This CDR3 has 15 amino acids. The germline V and J ends were trimmed by 0 bases and 5 bases, with 11 bases remaining between them. Germline CDR1 and CDR2: LGHNA and YSLEER. CDR3 in amino acids: CASSQDSGSDQPQHF. The CDR3 DNA reads as TGCGCCAGCAGCCAAGATTCCGGGAGCGATCAGCCCCAGCATTTT.

The chain joins TRBV7-2 to TRBJ2-5; tentatively, D is TRBD2 (5 bases). Looked up from germline, CDR1 is SGHTA and CDR2 is FQGNSA. Trimming shortened V by 5 bases and J by 1 base, and 8 bases separated the two germline ends. The CDR3 extends over 13 amino acids. CDR3 protein: CASSPGIQETQYF. The CDR3 DNA reads TGTGCCAGCAGCCCGGGGATCCAAGAGACCCAGTACTTC.

The V gene is TRBV5-6, the J gene TRBJ1-2, with TRBD1 as a possible D gene (5 bases). The CDR3 has 12 residues. The germline V gene has CDR1 SGHDT and CDR2 YYEEEE. V lost 4 bases, J lost 5 bases, and 9 bases lay in between. In DNA form, the CDR3 reads TGTGCCAGCAGCGGGGGGTTGTATGGCTACACCTTC. It translates to CASSGGLYGYTF.

This clone was counted only a few times. CDR3 residues: CASRGRSGENSPLHF. CDR3 coding DNA: TGCGCCAGCCGGGGACGGTCGGGGGAGAATTCACCCCTCCACTTT. This chain links TRBV5-1 with TRBJ1-6, with D maybe TRBD1 (5 bases). CDR1 is SGHRS, CDR2 YFSETQ, per germline. The CDR3 runs 15 residues. The V gene lost 7 bases and the J gene lost 7 bases, with 18 bases spanning the gap.

The V call is TRBV6-5, the J call TRBJ2-5, with TRBD2 identical over 7 bases. This CDR3 region has 15 residues. The J segment lost 2 bases and the V segment lost 6 bases, leaving 9 bases of the junction unmatched. Germline CDR1 reads MNHEY; CDR2 reads SVGAGI. The CDR3 DNA reads TGTGCCAGCAGCAAGGGTAACGGGAGGCAAGAGACCCAGTACTTC. It specifies CASSKGNGRQETQYF.

The chain carries TRBV11-3 and TRBJ2-3, with 12 nucleotides matching TRBD2. The CDR3 covers 16 residues. V shed 4 bases, J shed 3 bases, and the junction held 5 bases outside the gene matches. Germline CDR1 SGHNT, CDR2 YENEEA. The CDR3 coding sequence is TGTGCCAGCAGCTCGGGGACTAGCGGGCCTACAGATACGCAGTATTTT. Its translation is CASSSGTSGPTDTQYF.

In its sample, this clone was seen a few times. This rearrangement joins TRBV27 to TRBJ1-6; D ambiguous. Per the germline V gene, CDR1 is MNHEY and CDR2 is SMNVEV (reference sequence). This CDR3 region has 18 residues. Trimming left V 3 bases short and J 1 base short, with 16 bases between. The CDR3 sequence: CASSFRVAAGSYNSPLHF. DNA for the CDR3: TGTGCCAGCAGTTTCCGCGTGGCAGCGGGGTCCTATAATTCACCCCTCCACTTT.

The gene calls are TRBV2 and TRBJ2-1, with TRBD2 matching 9 bases. CDR1 and CDR2 from the germline V gene are SNHLY and FYNNEI. V shed 2 bases and J 3 bases; nucleotides not matched to a gene: 5. This CDR3 contains 16 residues. The DNA of the CDR3 is TGTGCCAGCAGTGAATCGGCTAGCGGGGTCTACAATGAGCAGTTCTTC. Its translation: CASSESASGVYNEQFF. Drawing the rest from reference TRBV2 and TRBJ2-1, the complete variable domain is EPEVTQTPSHQVTQMGQEVILRCVPISNHLYFYWYRQILGQKVEFLVSFYNNEISEKSEIFDDQFSVERPDGSNFTLKIRSTKLEDSAMYFCASSESASGVYNEQFFGPGTRLTVL.

V gene TRBV6-6 combines with J gene TRBJ1-6, with 7 bases matching TRBD1. The CDR3 covers 13 residues. Germline-derived CDR1 and CDR2 are MNHNY and SVGAGI (reference sequence). The J segment lost 10 bases and the V segment lost 4 bases, leaving 4 bases of the junction unmatched. This CDR3 is CASSSQGGSPLHF. The CDR3 DNA sequence: TGTGCCAGCAGTTCCCAGGGGGGATCACCCCTCCACTTT.

This chain uses TRBV4-2 with TRBJ2-1; 8 positions match TRBD1. The CDR3 loop spans 15 amino acids. The germline CDR1 and CDR2 sequences are LGHNA and YNFKEQ. V was clipped by 6 bases and J by 4 bases; unmatched bases: 8. For the CDR3, the DNA is TGTGCCAGCAGTCCAGACAGGGGCAATTACAATGAGCAGTTCTTC. This codes for CASSPDRGNYNEQFF.

V and J are TRBV7-9 and TRBJ2-7; a possible D gene is TRBD2 (5 bases). V was cut by 4 bases and J by 4 bases, with 17 bases left in between. CDR1 and CDR2 from the germline V gene are SEHNR and FQNEAQ (reference sequence). This CDR3 spans 15 amino acids. CDR3 nucleotides: TGTGCCAGCAGCTCCCACCCTACGGGGTCGTACGAGCAGTACTTC. Translated, it gives CASSSHPTGSYEQYF. Together with reference TRBV7-9 and TRBJ2-7, the CDR3 gives the full variable domain: DTGVSQNPRHKITKRGQNVTFRCDPISEHNRLYWYRQTLGQGPEFLTYFQNEAQLEKSRLLSDRFSAERPKGSFSTLEIQRTEQGDSAMYLCASSSHPTGSYEQYFGPGTRLTVT.

This sequence joins TRBV29-1 and TRBJ1-5, with D possibly matching TRBD1 (6 bases). V was shortened by 4 bases and J by 0 bases, with 10 bases between the two germline ends. Germline lookup yields CDR1 SQVTM and CDR2 ANQGSEA. This CDR3 is built from 14 residues. The DNA for the CDR3 is TGCAGCGTTGGGGGGCAATCTAGCAATCAGCCCCAGCATTTT. It yields the protein CSVGGQSSNQPQHF.

This chain joins TRBV2 and TRBJ2-1; 15 bases fit TRBD2. The CDR3 spans 15 residues. J lost 6 bases, V lost 7 bases, and 4 bases had no gene match. Germline assignment: CDR1 SNHLY and CDR2 FYNNEI. The chain's CDR3 is CASKPGLAGGNEQFF. CDR3 DNA sequence: TGTGCCAGCAAGCCGGGACTAGCGGGGGGCAATGAGCAGTTCTTC.

The chain joins TRBV9 to TRBJ2-7; 7 nucleotides line up with TRBD1. The CDR3 runs to 13 residues. In germline, CDR1 is SGDLS, CDR2 YYNGEE. J was trimmed by 5 bases and V by 4 bases; bases with no gene match: 6. As DNA, the CDR3 is TGTGCCAGCAGCCTAGTGACAGGGAACGAGCAGTACTTC. It translates to CASSLVTGNEQYF.

V is TRBV18 and J is TRBJ2-2; 7 bases are shared with TRBD2. J lost 1 base, V lost 2 bases, and 7 bases had no gene match. Germline values: CDR1 KGHSH, CDR2 LQKENI. The CDR3 is made up of 17 amino acids. CDR3 DNA sequence: TGTGCCAGCTCACCATGGGGAGCGGGAAAGAACACCGGGGAGCTGTTTTTT. It codes for CASSPWGAGKNTGELFF. The whole variable domain, remainder taken from reference TRBV18 and TRBJ2-2, is NAGVMQNPRHLVRRRGQEARLRCSPMKGHSHVYWYRQLPEEGLKFMVYLQKENIIDESGMPKERFSAEFPKEGPSILRIQQVVRGDSAAYFCASSPWGAGKNTGELFFGEGSRLTVL.

This chain joins TRBV5-1 and TRBJ2-5; D may be TRBD2 (8 bases). This CDR3 has 15 residues. Per the germline V gene, CDR1 is SGHRS and CDR2 is YFSETQ. V lost 4 bases and J 5 bases, leaving 18 bases between the germline ends. The CDR3 bases are TGCGCCAGCAGCCCCGGGAGGGGGCCGTCGGAGACCCAGTACTTC. Protein product: CASSPGRGPSETQYF. The variable domain in full, with the rest retrieved from reference TRBV5-1 and TRBJ2-5, is KAGVTQTPRYLIKTRGQQVTLSCSPISGHRSVSWYQQTPGQGLQFLFEYFSETQRNKGNFPGRFSGRQFSNSRSEMNVSTLELGDSALYLCASSPGRGPSETQYFGPGTRLLVL.

The V gene is TRBV6-5, the J gene TRBJ2-3, with 10 bases matching TRBD1. After removal of 6 bases from V and 4 bases from J, the junction contained 4 bases not matched to a gene. Germline loops: CDR1 MNHEY, CDR2 SVGAGI. The CDR3 runs to 14 residues. The CDR3 loop reads CASSGDRGADTQYF. For the CDR3, the DNA is TGTGCCAGCAGCGGGGACAGGGGAGCAGATACGCAGTATTTT.

V gene TRBV9 combines with J gene TRBJ2-1; D is undetermined. Trimming removed 0 bases at V and 5 bases at J, with 9 bases between. There are 14 residues in the CDR3. Germline loops: CDR1 SGDLS, CDR2 YYNGEE. DNA for the CDR3: TGTGCCAGCAGCGTAGTCCCGGAGAACAATGAGCAGTTCTTC. Amino acid sequence: CASSVVPENNEQFF.

This clone was observed a single time. The J gene is TRBJ1-5, the V gene TRBV7-3; 7 bases map to TRBD1. Germline trimming cut 5 bases from V and 6 bases from J; bases unmatched to any gene: 4. Germline V gene sequence: CDR1 SGHTA, CDR2 FQGTGA. This CDR3 region has 13 residues. CDR3 sequence (DNA): TGTGCCAGCAGCGAGACAGGGAGTCAGCCCCAGCATTTT. Residues: CASSETGSQPQHF.

V gene TRBV5-4 combines with J gene TRBJ2-3; 10 bases match TRBD2. From germline, CDR1 is SGHNT and CDR2 YYREEE (reference sequence). The CDR3 sequence is 17 residues long. The J segment lost 0 bases and the V segment lost 3 bases, leaving 7 bases of the junction unmatched. CDR3 DNA: TGTGCCAGCAGCTCTTTAGCGGGAGGAGCTAGCACAGATACGCAGTATTTT. Residues: CASSSLAGGASTDTQYF.

A single count supports this clone. The genes are TRBV24-1 and TRBJ1-1; 8 bases fit TRBD1. Trimming removed 7 bases from V and 2 bases from J; junction bases left unmatched: 5. The CDR3 covers 14 residues. Looked up from germline, CDR1 is KGHDR and CDR2 is SFDVKD. The CDR3 sequence: CATRETGENTEAFF. DNA for the CDR3: TGTGCCACCAGGGAGACAGGGGAAAACACTGAAGCTTTCTTT.

The CDR3 DNA reads as TGTGCCAGCAGTCCTCGAGGCGGGAGGGCCTTGGGGGAGACCCAGTACTTC. It specifies CASSPRGGRALGETQYF. V is TRBV5-5 and J is TRBJ2-5, with 9 bases that match TRBD2. CDR1 SGHKS and CDR2 YYEKEE come from the germline V gene (reference sequence). The CDR3 loop spans 17 amino acids. J was trimmed by 5 bases and V by 5 bases; bases with no gene match: 16.